One sample yielded the 20 T cell receptor beta chains listed below, sequenced in a study of blood T cell repertoires in COVID-19. The method was immunoSEQ multiplex PCR; TCRdb's version includes in-frame clones alone and lacks a portion of them. The profile shows 150,000 to 180,000 clones, roughly 83% of them singletons. Source material: peripheral blood. These receptors were taken from a woman aged 55-70 years with COVID-19, enrolled during active disease.

For the CDR3, the DNA is TGCAGCGTTCGGGGCACTGAAGCTTTCTTT. Protein sequence: CSVRGTEAFF. The chain combines TRBV29-1 with TRBJ1-1; D call uncertain. CDR3 length equals 10 residues. V lost 5 bases and J lost 4, with 5 bases in between. The germline CDR1 and CDR2 sequences are SQVTM and ANQGSEA. The variable domain in full, completed from reference TRBV29-1 and TRBJ1-1, reads SAVISQKPSRDICQRGTSLTIQCQVDSQVTMMFWYRQQPGQSLTLIATANQGSEATYESGFVIDKFPISRPNLTFSTLTVSNMSPEDSSIYLCSVRGTEAFFGQGTRLTVV.

The chain is built from TRBV14 and TRBJ1-2, with D possibly being TRBD1 (6 bases). The CDR3 is made up of 15 amino acids. CDR1 and CDR2 from the germline V gene are SGHDN and FVKESK. Deletions cut 1 base from V and 4 bases from J, with 13 bases between. The CDR3 bases are TGTGCCAGCAGCCAAGGTCTTCAGGGGAGCTATGGCTACACCTTC. As protein: CASSQGLQGSYGYTF. The variable domain in full, with the rest retrieved from reference TRBV14 and TRBJ1-2, is EAGVTQFPSHSVIEKGQTVTLRCDPISGHDNLYWYRRVMGKEIKFLLHFVKESKQDESGMPNNRFLAERTGGTYSTLKVQPAELEDSGVYFCASSQGLQGSYGYTFGSGTRLTVV.

The chain has TRBV7-6 and TRBJ2-7; TRBD2 matches 7 bases. The CDR3 is 13 residues long. CDR1 is SGHVS, CDR2 FNYEAQ, per germline. V trimming: 0 bases; J trimming: 7 bases; junction bases outside the gene matches: 3. Here the CDR3 reads CASSLATSVEQYF. In DNA, the CDR3 is TGTGCCAGCAGCTTAGCTACTAGCGTGGAGCAGTACTTC.

This clone was counted between two and nine times. The chain uses TRBV19 and TRBJ1-1, with D unclear. The CDR3 length is 13 residues. From germline, CDR1 is LNHDA and CDR2 SQIVND (reference sequence). Trimming removed 5 bases from V and 5 bases from J, with 12 bases in between. The CDR3 DNA reads TGTGCCAGTAGTCCCCTCGGGTGGACTGAAGCTTTCTTT. Translated: CASSPLGWTEAFF.

The gene calls are TRBV6-1 and TRBJ1-2; D is unresolved. The CDR3 loop spans 16 amino acids. CDR1 is MNHNS, CDR2 SASEGT, per germline. The V gene lost 2 bases and the J gene lost 3 bases, with 16 bases spanning the gap. The CDR3 spells CASSESGPPSDYGYTF. The CDR3 nucleotides read TGTGCCAGCAGTGAAAGCGGGCCCCCGTCAGACTATGGCTACACCTTC.

The chain is built from TRBV20-1 and TRBJ1-2, with a possible D match to TRBD1 (5 bases). Germline lookup yields CDR1 DFQATT and CDR2 SNEGSKA (reference sequence). Trimming pared 6 bases from V and 8 bases from J, leaving 13 bases between. The length of the CDR3 is 11 residues. The chain's CDR3 is CSARGIEGYTF. DNA of the CDR3: TGCAGTGCCCGGGGGATTGAAGGCTACACCTTC.

The chain links TRBV5-6 to TRBJ1-4, with D maybe TRBD1 (5 bases). The CDR3 has 16 amino acids. With 1 base removed from V and 7 bases from J, the gap between germline ends came to 17 bases. CDR1 SGHDT and CDR2 YYEEEE come from the germline V gene. CDR3 in DNA: TGTGCCAGCAGCTTGAGAGTGCGGCAGGGAGGTGAAAAACTGTTTTTT. It is translated as CASSLRVRQGGEKLFF.

This clone has a single count. The chain links TRBV7-8 to TRBJ2-3; perhaps TRBD1 as D (5 bases). The V end lost 5 bases, the J end lost 6 bases, and 18 bases lay between the germline ends. This CDR3 has 15 amino acids. Germline-derived CDR1 and CDR2 are SGHVS and FQNEAQ. The CDR3 bases are TGTGCCAGCAGCCGTGGCAGGGTTTACGCGGATACGCAGTATTTT. Translation: CASSRGRVYADTQYF.

The chain recombines TRBV9 with TRBJ2-2; 10 bases are shared with TRBD1. The CDR3 has 18 residues. Losses at the gene ends were 0 bases for V and 4 bases for J; bases not matched to a gene: 9. Germline V gene lookup returns CDR1 SGDLS and CDR2 YYNGEE. The CDR3 here is CASSVEFWGQGSTGELFF. The CDR3 DNA is TGTGCCAGCAGCGTAGAGTTTTGGGGACAGGGGAGCACCGGGGAGCTGTTTTTT.

This clone appeared a few times. CDR3 sequence reads: CASSPLLVAGNTIYF. The CDR3 coding sequence is TGTGCCAGCAGCCCCTTGTTAGTGGCTGGAAACACCATATATTTT. V and J are TRBV2 and TRBJ1-3; D uncertain. The CDR3 has 15 amino acids. V lost 6 bases to trimming and J lost 2 bases, with 14 bases between them. Germline V CDR1 and CDR2: SNHLY, FYNNEI.

This clone appeared a few times. The chain joins TRBV6-2 or TRBV6-3 to TRBJ2-1; 7 positions agree with TRBD1. Trimming cost V 6 bases and J 3 bases; bases outside gene matches: 8. Germline V gene lookup returns CDR1 MNHEY and CDR2 SVGEGT. This CDR3 has 15 amino acids. CDR3 sequence: CASSRQGWGYNEQFF. The CDR3 DNA follows: TGTGCCAGCAGCCGACAGGGCTGGGGCTACAATGAGCAGTTCTTC.

The V call is TRBV18, the J call TRBJ2-3, with D maybe TRBD2 (5 bases). This CDR3 spans 16 amino acids. Trimming left V 4 bases short and J 0 bases short, with 14 bases between. Germline V CDR1 and CDR2: KGHSH, LQKENI. This CDR3 is CASSRREHTSTDTQYF. For the CDR3, the DNA is TGTGCCAGCTCACGCCGGGAACACACTAGCACAGATACGCAGTATTTT. Full variable domain (missing parts from reference TRBV18 and TRBJ2-3): NAGVMQNPRHLVRRRGQEARLRCSPMKGHSHVYWYRQLPEEGLKFMVYLQKENIIDESGMPKERFSAEFPKEGPSILRIQQVVRGDSAAYFCASSRREHTSTDTQYFGPGTRLTVL.

The V call is TRBV2, the J call TRBJ1-1; D is undetermined. The V gene lost 6 bases and the J gene lost 1 base, with 12 bases spanning the gap. CDR3 length equals 14 residues. Germline-derived CDR1 and CDR2 are SNHLY and FYNNEI. This CDR3 reads CASSRISGNTEAFF. Here the CDR3 DNA reads TGTGCCAGCAGCCGGATATCGGGGAACACTGAAGCTTTCTTT.

The V call is TRBV30, the J call TRBJ2-2; 7 bases align to TRBD2. V shed 4 bases and J 6 bases; nucleotides not matched to a gene: 2. The CDR3 sequence is 12 residues long. CDR1 and CDR2 (germline): GTSNPN, SVGIG (reference sequence). The DNA for the CDR3 is TGTGCCTGGATTCGGGGGGCCGGGGAGCTGTTTTTT. Translated, it gives CAWIRGAGELFF.

The V call is TRBV6-4, the J call TRBJ2-1, with 8 bases identical to TRBD1. The junction had 8 bases not matched to a gene; V was cut back by 4 bases and J by 0 bases. CDR3 length equals 17 residues. CDR1 is MRHNA and CDR2 is SNTAGT in the germline V gene. The CDR3 is CASSAGGAGSSYNEQFF. The CDR3 bases are TGTGCCAGCAGTGCAGGGGGCGCAGGGAGCTCCTACAATGAGCAGTTCTTC.

This clone was picked up one time. The chain carries TRBV6-5 and TRBJ2-5, with D possibly TRBD2 on 6 matching bases. The ends were cut back, 2 bases at V and 6 bases at J, with 13 bases in the middle. The CDR3 has 14 amino acids. CDR1 is MNHEY and CDR2 is SVGAGI in the germline V gene. CDR3 coding DNA: TGTGCCAGCAGTTACGGACGGGGGAGGAAGACCCAGTACTTC. The encoded protein is CASSYGRGRKTQYF.

This clone was observed once. The chain has TRBV14 and TRBJ2-5; 7 bases line up with TRBD1. Germline values: CDR1 SGHDN, CDR2 FVKESK. This CDR3 region has 16 residues. The V segment lost 1 base and the J segment 5 bases; nucleotides outside the gene matches: 10. As DNA, the CDR3 is TGTGCCAGCAGCCAAGTACGAGGGGGCCTCTGGGAGACCCAGTACTTC. This gives the protein CASSQVRGGLWETQYF.

This chain joins TRBV7-9 and TRBJ2-6, with D unclear. V was shortened by 5 bases and J by 0 bases, with 11 bases between the two germline ends. CDR3 length equals 16 residues. The germline V gene encodes CDR1 SEHNR and CDR2 FQNEAQ (reference sequence). CDR3 nucleotides: TGTGCCAGCAGCGCTTACTCCTTCTCTGGGGCCAACGTCCTGACTTTC. Translation gives CASSAYSFSGANVLTF.

This clone was counted a few times. The CDR3 loop reads CASSHGSGNTIYF. The DNA for the CDR3 is TGCGCCAGCAGTCACGGCTCTGGAAACACCATATATTTT. The V call is TRBV5-1, the J call TRBJ1-3; D remains ambiguous. Trimming shortened V by 5 bases and J by 0 bases, and 6 bases separated the two germline ends. The CDR3 has 13 amino acids. Germline V CDR1 and CDR2: SGHRS, YFSETQ. Variable domain in full (rest from reference TRBV5-1 and TRBJ1-3): KAGVTQTPRYLIKTRGQQVTLSCSPISGHRSVSWYQQTPGQGLQFLFEYFSETQRNKGNFPGRFSGRQFSNSRSEMNVSTLELGDSALYLCASSHGSGNTIYFGEGSWLTVV.

This chain connects TRBV28 to TRBJ1-1; D is undetermined. The ends were cut back, 8 bases at V and 2 bases at J, with 6 bases in the middle. Germline V gene sequence: CDR1 MDHEN, CDR2 SYDVKM. CDR3 size: 11 residues. CDR3 in DNA: TGTGCCAGCGCGACAAACACTGAAGCTTTCTTT. As protein: CASATNTEAFF.